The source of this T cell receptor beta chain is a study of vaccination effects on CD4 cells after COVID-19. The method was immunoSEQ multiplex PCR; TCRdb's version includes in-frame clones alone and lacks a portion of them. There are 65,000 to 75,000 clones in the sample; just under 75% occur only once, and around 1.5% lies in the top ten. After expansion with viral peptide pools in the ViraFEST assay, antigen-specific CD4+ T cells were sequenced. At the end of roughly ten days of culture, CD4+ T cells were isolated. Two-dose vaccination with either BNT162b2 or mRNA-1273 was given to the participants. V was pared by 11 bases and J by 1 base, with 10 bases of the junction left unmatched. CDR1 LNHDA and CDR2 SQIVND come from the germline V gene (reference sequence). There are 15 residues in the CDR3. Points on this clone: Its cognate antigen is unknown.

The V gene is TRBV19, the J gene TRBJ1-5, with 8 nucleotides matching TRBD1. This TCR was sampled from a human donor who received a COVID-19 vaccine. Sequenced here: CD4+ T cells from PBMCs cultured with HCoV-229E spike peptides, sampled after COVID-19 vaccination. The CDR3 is CAPKPGQGSNQPQHF. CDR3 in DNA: TGTGCCCCGAAACCCGGACAGGGAAGCAATCAGCCCCAGCATTTT.